Listed here are 13 T cell receptor beta chains from one sample, sequenced in a study. Using its own MiXCR run on the RT-PCR reads, TCRdb lists one record per CDR3 protein. The sample lists about 680,000 distinct CDR3 sequences; approximately 15% were seen once. The specimen sequenced was memory CD4+ T cells from blood. Receptor source: a female donor in good health, serving as a healthy control.

This sequence joins TRBV6-1 and TRBJ1-2; 7 bases agree with TRBD1. Germline V gene lookup returns CDR1 MNHNS and CDR2 SASEGT. The CDR3 sequence is 14 residues long. Trimming took 5 bases from V and 9 from J; bases not matched to a gene: 12. The CDR3 DNA follows: TGTGCCAGCAGTCCGACAGGGAGACTTATTAGCTACACCTTC. It is translated as CASSPTGRLISYTF.

The chain couples TRBV5-1 to TRBJ2-1; D is perhaps TRBD1 or TRBD2 (7 bases each). The CDR3 runs 15 residues. V lost 3 bases to trimming and J lost 4 bases, with 14 bases between them. The germline V gene encodes CDR1 SGHRS and CDR2 YFSETQ. DNA of the CDR3: TGCGCCAGCAGCTCCCAGGGGGGGCAGTACAATGAGCAGTTCTTC. Its protein is CASSSQGGQYNEQFF.

This clonotype appeared many times. This chain links TRBV7-2 with TRBJ1-5; weak D call: TRBD1 (6 bases). Trimming pared 3 bases from V and 5 bases from J, leaving 14 bases between. CDR1 and CDR2 (germline): SGHTA, FQGNSA. CDR3 length equals 15 residues. In nucleotides, the CDR3 is TGTGCCAGCAGCTTGGGGTTCAGGGGAGATCAGCCCCAGCATTTT. Protein: CASSLGFRGDQPQHF.

The table lists this clonotype with a few counts. The chain links TRBV5-5 to TRBJ2-7, with 10 nucleotides matching TRBD2. The V and J ends lost 4 bases and 5 bases, in that order; junction bases with no gene match: 6. Germline assignment: CDR1 SGHKS and CDR2 YYEKEE (reference sequence). The CDR3 covers 14 residues. The CDR3 nucleotides are TGTGCCAGCAGCCGGACTAGCGGTCGCAACGAGCAGTACTTC. It specifies CASSRTSGRNEQYF.

In this sample, this clonotype turned up many times. The chain uses TRBV24-1 and TRBJ2-5, with a possible D match to TRBD2 (5 bases). V lost 3 bases and J lost 4, with 14 bases in between. Germline V gene data show CDR1 as KGHDR and CDR2 as SFDVKD. CDR3 size: 15 residues. Written as DNA, the CDR3 is TGTGCCACCAGTGATCCCGTTGAAGGGAGAGAGACCCAGTACTTC. This encodes CATSDPVEGRETQYF.

This clonotype was recorded a few times. The chain combines TRBV4-2 with TRBJ1-2; 9 nucleotides line up with TRBD1. J gave up 0 bases and V 1 base, and 0 bases lay outside the gene matches. The CDR3 is 15 residues long. Germline V gene lookup returns CDR1 LGHNA and CDR2 YNFKEQ. CDR3 loop: CASSQGTGANYGYTF. CDR3 coding DNA: TGTGCCAGCAGCCAAGGGACAGGGGCTAACTATGGCTACACCTTC.

This clonotype has only a few counts. The genes are TRBV20-1 and TRBJ2-7; weak D call: TRBD2 (6 bases). The CDR3 is 12 amino acids. Trimming left V 4 bases short and J 9 bases short, with 16 bases between. The germline CDR1 and CDR2 sequences are DFQATT and SNEGSKA (reference sequence). Here the CDR3 DNA reads TGCAGTGCTACAGATCCCCTGGGGGGGCAGTACTTC. Encoded protein: CSATDPLGGQYF.

The V and J genes are TRBV5-1 and TRBJ1-1; D remains ambiguous. This CDR3 comprises 15 residues. Germline V CDR1 and CDR2: SGHRS, YFSETQ. The V and J ends lost 0 bases and 4 bases respectively, with 13 bases between them. CDR3 coding DNA: TGCGCCAGCAGCTTGGAGTCCGGGGTGAGCACTGAAGCTTTCTTT. It translates to CASSLESGVSTEAFF.

The chain employs TRBV7-6 and TRBJ2-7; D could derive from TRBD1 or TRBD2 (5 bases each). CDR1 is SGHVS and CDR2 is FNYEAQ in the germline V gene. This CDR3 contains 17 residues. The V end was cut by 1 base, the J end by 4 bases, with 20 bases between. This chain's CDR3 is CASSLVSGQGGAYEQYF. Here the CDR3 DNA reads TGTGCCAGCAGCTTAGTCTCGGGGCAGGGTGGTGCTTACGAGCAGTACTTC.

This chain connects TRBV7-3 to TRBJ2-1, with D perhaps matching TRBD1 or TRBD2 (5 bases each). Germline V gives CDR1 SGHTA, CDR2 FQGTGA. The CDR3 has 13 amino acids. V gave up 2 bases and J gave up 9 bases, with 11 bases separating them. DNA for the CDR3: TGTGCCAGCAGCTTAGGGACCGATGGTGAGCAGTTCTTC. Its translation is CASSLGTDGEQFF.

This clonotype has only a few counts. This chain links TRBV7-9 with TRBJ2-1; TRBD1 matches 9 bases. V shed 5 bases, J shed 3 bases, and the junction held 8 bases outside the gene matches. This CDR3 region has 16 residues. Germline CDR1 reads SEHNR; CDR2 reads FQNEAQ (reference sequence). This chain's CDR3 is CASSPGQGFIYNEQFF. The CDR3 DNA is TGTGCCAGCAGCCCGGGACAGGGTTTTATCTACAATGAGCAGTTCTTC.

This clonotype came up a few times. The chain employs TRBV24-1 and TRBJ2-7, with 9 bases identical to TRBD1. V lost 4 bases to trimming and J lost 0 bases; unmatched junction nucleotides: 27. Germline V CDR1 and CDR2: KGHDR, SFDVKD. CDR3 size: 23 residues. The CDR3 spells CATSDRCSLSGTGIPLDSYEQYF. CDR3 bases: TGTGCCACCAGTGACCGTTGTTCGCTATCCGGGACAGGGATACCTCTTGACTCCTACGAGCAGTACTTC.

This clonotype has more than one count but fewer than ten. The chain employs TRBV28 and TRBJ1-4, with D hard to call. V shed 5 bases and J shed 0 bases, with 10 bases lying between them. This CDR3 contains 15 residues. Germline CDR1 MDHEN, CDR2 SYDVKM. In DNA, the CDR3 is TGTGCCAGCAGTACGTTGGGAGCAACTAATGAAAAACTGTTTTTT. Translation: CASSTLGATNEKLFF.